This TCR beta chain is drawn from a study of graft-versus-host responses after intestinal transplantation. Only one count was recorded for this clone. Its antigen is as yet unknown. The repertoire was sequenced with immunoSEQ multiplex PCR; TCRdb's copy has only in-frame clones and lacks some. The data hold tens of thousands of clones, with approximately 84% observed a single time. The CDR3 has 13 amino acids. Trimming cost V 4 bases and J 6 bases, with 12 bases left between them. Germline CDR1 and CDR2: MRHNA and SNTAGT. V usage is TRBV6-4 and J usage is TRBJ2-5; possibly TRBD2 for D (6 bases). The clonotype was recovered from a human donor who was the organ donor for an intestinal transplant. Here the sequenced sample was unstimulated CD4+ T cells sorted from spleen or lymph node cells, taken before transplant. The CDR3 loop is CASSVKEGQTQYF. CDR3 bases: TGTGCCAGCAGTGTTAAGGAGGGGCAGACCCAGTACTTC.